This T cell receptor (beta chain) was identified during a study of blood T cell repertoires in COVID-19. Study overall: Nucleic acid was either cDNA or gDNA, and it came from T cells, B-cell-depleted T cells, or PBMCs.

Original processing notes: Quantification of nucleated cells was approximated via reference gene primer amplification. Clones were sequenced by immunoSEQ multiplex PCR, and TCRdb holds only the in-frame ones, with some missing. For V, J and clone size, that table is used; D and trimming come from the DNA. The sample includes 250,000 or so clones, around three quarters of them seen just once. There are 17 residues in the CDR3. Germline values: CDR1 SGHRS, CDR2 YFSETQ. V lost 0 bases and J 6 bases, leaving 18 bases between the germline ends. This chain links TRBV5-1 with TRBJ2-2, with D possibly being TRBD1 (6 bases). The clonotype was recovered from a woman of 80 years or more with acute or convalescent COVID-19. Sequenced sample: peripheral blood. The CDR3 region is CASSLESGTRSPGELFF. Here the CDR3 DNA reads TGCGCCAGCAGCTTGGAGTCGGGGACACGGAGCCCCGGGGAGCTGTTTTTT.